What follows describes a single T cell receptor beta chain. CDR3 length equals 18 residues. V lost 5 bases and J lost 3; bases outside the gene matches: 9. Germline-derived CDR1 and CDR2 are SGHVS and FNYEAQ. This entry comes from a study of T cell responses to AZD1222 COVID-19 vaccine. The data were produced by immunoSEQ multiplex PCR, yet TCRdb's version contains in-frame clones alone and is incomplete. The sample yields fewer than 150,000 clones, approximately 88% seen once. This clonotype originated in an adult in good health. Sequencing was performed on peripheral blood, taken on day 0 of AZD1222 vaccination. The rearrangement uses TRBV7-6 and TRBJ2-3, with 15 bases aligning to TRBD2. For the CDR3, the DNA is TGTGCCAGCAGCCGGGGACTAGCGGGGGGAATTAGGACAGATACGCAGTATTTT. It codes for CASSRGLAGGIRTDTQYF.